This T cell receptor beta chain was documented in a study of T cell responses to AZD1222 COVID-19 vaccine. About the research overall: Combined were second doses at about 4 or about 12 weeks. The study, taken as a whole, reports: Spike-specific TCR breadth and depth went up after people got two AZD1222 doses. Just five or six AZD1222 recipients were seropositive at baseline. Females made up more of the donors, who were largely white British, and clonal diversity may have come out too low.

The repertoire was sequenced with immunoSEQ multiplex PCR; TCRdb's copy has only in-frame clones and lacks some. The table shows approximately 90,000 clones, with roughly nine tenths occurring only once. Germline lookup yields CDR1 SEHNR and CDR2 FQNEAQ (reference sequence). The V end lost 3 bases, the J end lost 0 bases, and 6 bases lay between the germline ends. The CDR3 is 14 residues long. In regard to this clone: Its target is not known.

The J gene is TRBJ1-5, the V gene TRBV7-9; D not resolved. This sequence was found in an adult in good health. The sequenced sample was peripheral blood, obtained on day 0 of AZD1222 vaccination. The CDR3 nucleotides read TGTGCCAGCAGCTTCGGGTATAGCAATCAGCCCCAGCATTTT. Encoded protein: CASSFGYSNQPQHF.